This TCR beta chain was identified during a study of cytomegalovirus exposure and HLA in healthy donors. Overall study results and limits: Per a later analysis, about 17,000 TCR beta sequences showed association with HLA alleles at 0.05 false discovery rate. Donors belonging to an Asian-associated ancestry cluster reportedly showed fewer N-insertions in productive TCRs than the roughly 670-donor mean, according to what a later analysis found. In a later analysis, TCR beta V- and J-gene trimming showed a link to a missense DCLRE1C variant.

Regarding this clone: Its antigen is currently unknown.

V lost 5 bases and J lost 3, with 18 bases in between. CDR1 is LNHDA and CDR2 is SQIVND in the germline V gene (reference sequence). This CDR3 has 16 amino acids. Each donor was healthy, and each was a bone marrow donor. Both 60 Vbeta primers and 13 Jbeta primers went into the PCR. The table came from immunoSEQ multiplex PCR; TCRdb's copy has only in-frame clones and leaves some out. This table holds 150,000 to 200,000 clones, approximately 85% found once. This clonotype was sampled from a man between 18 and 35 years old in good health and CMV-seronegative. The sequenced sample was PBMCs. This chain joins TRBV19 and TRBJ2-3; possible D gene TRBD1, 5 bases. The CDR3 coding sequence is TGTGCCAGTAGTGGCTGGCAGGGCGGTGGAACAGATACGCAGTATTTT. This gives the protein CASSGWQGGGTDTQYF.